The rows below give T cell receptor beta chains drawn from one sample of a study of cytomegalovirus exposure and HLA in healthy donors. Repertoires were generated with immunoSEQ multiplex PCR, while TCRdb's copy carries only in-frame clones and drops some. The data hold tens of thousands of clones, with 90% to 95% observed a single time. Sequencing was performed on PBMCs. The receptor set was obtained from a woman under 40 in good health and CMV-seronegative. CDR3s include the opening cysteine and the closing phenylalanine or tryptophan. The order of the fields is D gene, J gene, clone size, V gene, CDR3 protein, CDR3 DNA. The D gene is left open where the match is weak. Not all rows give a size; the values are once, few, many and, for expanded clones, a class.

>TRBD2|TRBJ2-1|.|TRBV4-3
CASSQEISGNEQFF
TGCGCCAGCAGCCAAGAGATTAGCGGGAATGAGCAGTTCTTC
>.|TRBJ2-1|.|TRBV27
CASRTKPEGSSGEQFF
TGTGCCAGCAGGACCAAACCGGAGGGATCCAGCGGGGAGCAGTTCTTC
>TRBD2|TRBJ2-5|.|TRBV27
CASSPGGLLRETQYF
TGTGCCAGCAGCCCGGGGGGGCTGTTACGGGAGACCCAGTACTTC
>TRBD1|TRBJ1-4|.|TRBV4-1
CASSQDPGQSSTNEKLFF
TGCGCCAGCAGCCAAGATCCGGGACAGAGTTCAACTAATGAAAAACTGTTTTTT
>.|TRBJ1-1|.|TRBV6-1
CASSVHYRIMNTEAFF
TGTGCCAGCAGTGTTCACTACAGGATTATGAACACTGAAGCTTTCTTT
>.|TRBJ1-2|once|TRBV19
CASSIVGGDYGYTF
TGTGCCAGTAGTATAGTTGGGGGCGACTATGGCTACACCTTC
>.|TRBJ2-2|.|TRBV21-1
CARRRREVNTGELFF
TGTGCCAGGAGGAGGAGGGAGGTAAACACCGGGGAGCTGTTTTTT
>.|TRBJ2-7|.|TRBV11-2
CASSPVASVFYEQYF
TGTGCCAGCAGCCCCGTGGCTAGCGTGTTCTACGAGCAGTACTTC
>.|TRBJ2-7|once|TRBV7-2
CASSLNYGYEQYF
TGTGCCAGCAGCTTAAACTACGGATACGAGCAGTACTTC
>.|TRBJ2-7|.|TRBV28
CASSLTREQYF
TGTGCCAGCAGTTTAACTCGCGAGCAGTACTTC
>TRBD1|TRBJ1-1|.|TRBV11-3
CASSARTGGPNTEAFF
TGTGCCAGCAGCGCAAGGACAGGGGGACCGAACACTGAAGCTTTCTTT
>.|TRBJ2-7|.|TRBV6-1
CASRITSLAYEQYF
TGTGCCAGCAGAATAACTAGCTTAGCCTACGAGCAGTACTTC
>TRBD1|TRBJ1-5|few|TRBV5-1
CASSLGTGHNQPQHF
TGCGCCAGCAGCTTGGGGACAGGGCACAATCAGCCCCAGCATTTT
>.|TRBJ2-2|.|TRBV4-2
CASSQDLGNTGELFF
TGTGCCAGCAGCCAAGATTTGGGCAACACCGGGGAGCTGTTTTTT
>.|TRBJ1-2|.|TRBV30
CAWKREDYGYTF
TGTGCCTGGAAAAGGGAGGACTATGGCTACACCTTC
>TRBD1|TRBJ1-1|.|TRBV18
CASSPVGTDLNTEAFF
TGTGCCAGCTCACCTGTCGGGACAGACCTGAACACTGAAGCTTTCTTT
>.|TRBJ2-7|.|TRBV27
CASSLPFGDEQYF
TGTGCCAGCAGTCTCCCGTTCGGGGACGAGCAGTACTTC
>.|TRBJ2-4|.|TRBV30
CAWSTQGDIQYF
TGTGCCTGGAGTACGCAGGGTGACATTCAGTACTTC
>TRBD1|TRBJ1-5|.|TRBV6-1
CASMRTGGNQPQHF
TGTGCCAGCATGCGGACAGGGGGCAATCAGCCCCAGCATTTT
>TRBD2|TRBJ2-2|.|TRBV10-3
CAITSGTSNTGELFF
TGTGCCATCACCTCGGGGACTAGCAACACCGGGGAGCTGTTTTTT
>.|TRBJ2-7|few|TRBV5-1
CASSFQGSYEQYF
TGCGCCAGCAGCTTCCAGGGCTCCTACGAGCAGTACTTC
>TRBD2|TRBJ2-1|once|TRBV5-1
CASSLGWTSYEQFF
TGCGCCAGCAGCTTGGGATGGACTAGCTATGAGCAGTTCTTC
>.|TRBJ1-1|.|TRBV4-2
CASSQVENTEAFF
TGTGCCAGCAGCCAAGTAGAGAACACTGAAGCTTTCTTT
>TRBD1|TRBJ2-7|few|TRBV19
CASSLRTGMRNEQYF
TGTGCCAGTAGTCTTCGGACAGGGATGAGGAACGAGCAGTACTTC
>.|TRBJ2-3|.|TRBV18
CASSPPTSRDTQYF
TGTGCCAGCTCACCTCCTACTAGTAGAGATACGCAGTATTTT
>TRBD1|TRBJ2-7|.|TRBV5-1
CASSTGQGYYEQYF
TGCGCCAGCAGCACCGGACAGGGTTACTACGAGCAGTACTTC
>TRBD2|TRBJ2-1|.|TRBV29-1
CSVDKLAGGNEQFF
TGCAGCGTTGATAAACTAGCGGGAGGGAATGAGCAGTTCTTC
>TRBD1|TRBJ1-1|once|TRBV7-3
CASSSGQVGTEAFF
TGTGCCAGCAGCTCGGGACAGGTGGGAACTGAAGCTTTCTTT
>.|TRBJ2-3|.|TRBV11-3
CASSLAGSVADTQYF
TGTGCCAGCAGCTTAGCGGGATCAGTCGCAGATACGCAGTATTTT
>.|TRBJ2-7|.|TRBV6-5
CASSYSVGAGSYEQYF
TGTGCCAGCAGTTACTCGGTAGGAGCAGGGTCCTACGAGCAGTACTTC
>.|TRBJ1-5|.|TRBV19
CASTPGGRNQPQHF
TGTGCCAGTACTCCGGGGGGACGTAATCAGCCCCAGCATTTT
>.|TRBJ1-1|.|TRBV5-6
CASSLVGVNTEAFF
TGTGCCAGCAGCTTGGTAGGGGTGAACACTGAAGCTTTCTTT
>.|TRBJ1-1|.|TRBV11-3
CASSPDRRTEAFF
TGTGCCAGCAGCCCAGATCGGAGAACTGAAGCTTTCTTT
>TRBD1|TRBJ1-2|.|TRBV7-9
CASSPDRVFNGYTF
TGTGCCAGCAGCCCAGACAGGGTTTTTAATGGCTACACCTTC
>.|TRBJ1-2|.|TRBV15
CATTTQGYGYTF
TGTGCCACCACAACGCAGGGGTATGGCTACACCTTC
>.|TRBJ1-1|.|TRBV11-2
CASSSNQEAEAFF
TGTGCCAGCAGCTCCAATCAAGAGGCTGAAGCTTTCTTT
>TRBD1|TRBJ1-2|.|TRBV30
CAWRPPPDRVEGYTF
TGTGCCTGGAGGCCCCCCCCCGACAGGGTCGAGGGCTACACCTTC
>.|TRBJ2-7|.|TRBV4-1
CASSQGVRRATYEQYF
TGCGCCAGCAGCCAAGGTGTACGGAGGGCAACCTACGAGCAGTACTTC
>TRBD2|TRBJ2-2|.|TRBV5-4
CASSLGTSGPGELFF
TGTGCCAGCAGCTTGGGGACTAGCGGACCCGGGGAGCTGTTTTTT
>TRBD2|TRBJ2-6|.|TRBV7-2
CASSTKPGGLTSGANVLTF
TGTGCCAGCAGCACCAAGCCGGGGGGTCTTACCTCTGGGGCCAACGTCCTGACTTTC
>.|TRBJ1-4|.|TRBV19
CASSTGFANEKLFF
TGTGCCAGTAGTACAGGGTTCGCTAATGAAAAACTGTTTTTT
>.|TRBJ1-4|.|TRBV7-9
CASRGRTEHEKLFF
TGTGCCAGCAGAGGTCGGACAGAACATGAAAAACTGTTTTTT
>.|TRBJ1-5|.|TRBV6-1
CASSALTEPQHF
TGTGCCAGCAGTGCGCTTACGGAGCCCCAGCATTTT
>TRBD1|TRBJ1-5|once|TRBV6-5
CASSGQGGQPQHF
TGTGCCAGCAGCGGACAGGGAGGTCAGCCCCAGCATTTT
>.|TRBJ1-6|.|TRBV14
CASSQVSGIRNSPLHF
TGTGCCAGCAGCCAAGTCTCGGGAATAAGGAATTCACCCCTCCACTTT
>.|TRBJ2-3|.|TRBV6-4
CASSDYDTQYF
TGTGCCAGCAGTGATTATGATACGCAGTATTTT
>TRBD1|TRBJ2-7|.|TRBV6-1
CASDRAYEQYF
TGTGCCAGTGACAGGGCCTACGAGCAGTACTTC
>.|TRBJ2-5|.|TRBV2
CASSAMAGAIQETQYF
TGTGCCAGCAGTGCCATGGCGGGGGCGATCCAAGAGACCCAGTACTTC
>TRBD1|TRBJ1-2|few|TRBV28
CASSLGTDYGYTF
TGTGCCAGCAGTTTGGGGACAGATTATGGCTACACCTTC
>TRBD1|TRBJ2-5|.|TRBV5-1
CASSWGQGRETQYF
TGCGCCAGCAGCTGGGGACAGGGACGAGAGACCCAGTACTTC
>TRBD2|TRBJ2-4|.|TRBV19
CASKGGSRPLAKNIQYF
TGTGCCAGTAAGGGAGGGTCCAGGCCTCTAGCCAAAAACATTCAGTACTTC
>.|TRBJ2-5|.|TRBV7-6
CASSLARLALFQETQYF
TGTGCCAGCAGCTTAGCGAGGCTAGCTCTTTTCCAAGAGACCCAGTACTTC
>TRBD2|TRBJ2-7|.|TRBV30
CAWSETSGNYEQYF
TGTGCCTGGTCTGAGACTAGCGGAAACTACGAGCAGTACTTC
>.|TRBJ2-1|.|TRBV21-1
CASIPPLAGGPYEQFF
TGTGCCAGCATCCCCCCTCTAGCGGGAGGGCCGTATGAGCAGTTCTTC